The following is a TCR beta chain sequence with its context. This record belongs to a study of blood T cell repertoires in COVID-19. In the study overall: T cells, B-cell-depleted T cells, or PBMCs supplied cDNA or gDNA.

Profiled with immunoSEQ multiplex PCR; TCRdb holds only in-frame clones, not every one. The data contain under 300,000 clones, 86% of them singletons. This clonotype was obtained from an older man with acute or convalescent COVID-19. Sequencing input: peripheral blood.

CDR3 protein: CASSQGDRAYTEAFF. CDR3 bases: TGCGCCAGCAGCCAAGGTGACAGGGCTTACACTGAAGCTTTCTTT. The chain recombines TRBV5-1 with TRBJ1-1; 7 nucleotides match TRBD1. The CDR3 sequence is 15 residues long. CDR1 and CDR2 from the germline V gene are SGHRS and YFSETQ. The junction had 9 bases not matched to a gene; V was cut back by 4 bases and J by 3 bases. The complete variable domain, with remaining parts taken from reference TRBV5-1 and TRBJ1-1, reads KAGVTQTPRYLIKTRGQQVTLSCSPISGHRSVSWYQQTPGQGLQFLFEYFSETQRNKGNFPGRFSGRQFSNSRSEMNVSTLELGDSALYLCASSQGDRAYTEAFFGQGTRLTVV.